This TCR beta chain was documented in a study of vaccination and CD4 T cells after COVID-19. Worth noting for this clonotype: Its cognate antigen is unknown.

Oncomine TCR Beta short-read sequencing was applied to DNA from cultured CD4+ T cells. Investigators obtained genomic DNA by extraction from cultured CD4+ T cells. TCRdb ran MiXCR on the PCR reads and lists one entry per CDR3 protein. Of around 15,000 distinct CDR3 sequences listed, about 50% are singletons. Treatment indicated: roughly ten-day PBMC culture with coronavirus spike peptide pools or control peptides (ViraFEST assay). Sequencing used CD4+ T cells from blood, cultured in vitro. The sequence was collected from a human donor who had recovered from COVID-19.

The chain's CDR3 is CASSQTGTGNYEQYF. CDR3 DNA: TGTGCCAGCAGTCAAACCGGGACAGGGAACTACGAGCAGTACTTC. This rearrangement joins TRBV7-2 to TRBJ2-7, with 9 positions matching TRBD1. The V and J ends lost 6 bases and 3 bases, in that order; junction bases with no gene match: 9. This CDR3 is built from 15 residues. Germline V gene data show CDR1 as SGHTA and CDR2 as FQGNSA.